This T cell receptor beta chain was sequenced during a study of regulatory T cells in long-lasting Graves disease. This clonotype was seen at least ten times. Library construction for TCR beta used iRepertoire HTBI primers and Arm-PCR of CDR3 regions. TCRdb independently ran MiXCR on the multiplex PCR reads; one entry per CDR3 protein. In the table there are some 330,000 distinct CDR3 sequences, about 12% of which are singletons. This CDR3 is built from 15 residues. V lost 3 bases to trimming and J lost 1 base, with 10 bases between them. Germline V gives CDR1 MDHEN, CDR2 SYDVKM. Time point meaning: newly diagnosed GD, antithyroid drugs for less than 3 months. TCR sequences were obtained from RNA taken from PBMCs. These data were also reused for a study on T cells in Graves' hyperthyroidism and ophthalmopathy. That study adds: Patients having uncontrolled infection, another autoimmune disease, pregnancy or lactation were not included.

This clonotype was sampled from a woman aged 18-29 years with Graves disease. The gene calls are TRBV28 and TRBJ1-5; D uncertain. The source material was peripheral blood mononuclear cells (PBMCs), sampled at new diagnosis, from a patient treated with antithyroid drugs. The CDR3: CASSLSAASNQPQHF. CDR3 DNA sequence: TGTGCCAGCAGTTTGAGTGCGGCCAGCAATCAGCCCCAGCATTTT.